This T cell receptor beta chain came from a study of cytomegalovirus exposure and HLA in healthy donors. Regarding the study as a whole: Some highly shared sequence variants likely arose as a pipeline artifact. CMV serostatus alone was available as immune exposure information.

Germline V gene sequence: CDR1 SGHRS, CDR2 YFSETQ. This CDR3 region has 15 residues. V gave up 2 bases and J gave up 2 bases, with 14 bases separating them. Primers: 60 Vbeta forward and 13 Jbeta reverse. As originally analysed: About 11 million of the about 80 million unique TCR beta chains counted in a later analysis were shared. Data came from immunoSEQ multiplex PCR; TCRdb stores just in-frame clones and leaves some out. Clone size and the V and J calls come from that table; the DNA yielded D and trimming. The sample has roughly 200,000 clones; just under 80% are singletons. About this clone itself: Antigen unknown.

This receptor was taken from a female donor in good health and CMV-seronegative. The chain recombines TRBV5-1 with TRBJ2-7; TRBD2 might be the D (7 bases). The sample was PBMCs. In nucleotides, the CDR3 is TGCGCCAGCAGCTTCATCGACGGGGGGCCCTACGAGCAGTACTTC. This encodes CASSFIDGGPYEQYF. Full variable domain (remainder filled in from reference TRBV5-1 and TRBJ2-7): KAGVTQTPRYLIKTRGQQVTLSCSPISGHRSVSWYQQTPGQGLQFLFEYFSETQRNKGNFPGRFSGRQFSNSRSEMNVSTLELGDSALYLCASSFIDGGPYEQYFGPGTRLTVT.